These T cell receptor beta chains were read from a single sample in a study of OX40 agonist ivuxolimab in advanced cancers. Clones were sequenced by immunoSEQ multiplex PCR, and TCRdb holds only the in-frame ones, with some missing. Of about 47,000 clones in the sample, roughly 80% are singletons; the top ten hold roughly 25%. The source was CD4+ or CD8+ T cells sorted from blood, collected in a trial of the OX40 agonist ivuxolimab. These receptors were collected from an adult with an advanced solid tumor such as melanoma, head and neck, liver or kidney cancer. CDR3s include the opening cysteine and the closing phenylalanine or tryptophan. D genes are given only for firm matches. The size entry is marked missing in some rows and otherwise reads once, few, many or a size class.

V gene,D gene,J gene,clone size,CDR3 DNA,CDR3 protein
TRBV27,TRBD2,TRBJ2-7,NA,TGTGCCAGCGGAGAGCGGGGGGCGGCCGAGCAGTACTTC,CASGERGAAEQYF
TRBV28,NA,TRBJ1-5,NA,TGTGCCAGCAGTTTGTCAGGGCCCAATCAGCCCCAGCATTTT,CASSLSGPNQPQHF
TRBV19,NA,TRBJ2-7,NA,TGTGCCAGTAGTATAGGGGCAGGAAACTACGAGCAGTACTTC,CASSIGAGNYEQYF
TRBV6-1,TRBD1,TRBJ1-2,NA,TGTGCCAGCAGGGACAGACAGGGGGCTAACTATGGCTACACCTTC,CASRDRQGANYGYTF
TRBV6-6,NA,TRBJ2-1,NA,TGTGCCAGCAGTTACTCTAATGAGCAGTTCTTC,CASSYSNEQFF
TRBV7-6,TRBD2,TRBJ2-7,NA,TGTGCCAGCAGCCCAGAGGGCCGACTAGCGGGGTACGAGCAGTACTTC,CASSPEGRLAGYEQYF
TRBV9,NA,TRBJ2-1,NA,TGTGCCAGCAGCGTAGCACTAGCTAAGGATGAGCAGTTCTTC,CASSVALAKDEQFF
TRBV29-1,TRBD1,TRBJ2-7,NA,TGCAGCGTTGAAGATCGCCAGGGACAGACCTACGAGCAGTACTTC,CSVEDRQGQTYEQYF
TRBV6-4,NA,TRBJ1-5,NA,TGTGCCAGCAGTGAGAGAGGGGGCAATCAGCCCCAGCATTTT,CASSERGGNQPQHF
TRBV7-6,NA,TRBJ2-1,NA,TGTGCCAGCAGCTTAGAACATGGGGCCAATGAGCAGTTCTTC,CASSLEHGANEQFF
TRBV28,NA,TRBJ1-2,NA,TGTGCCAGCAGTTTATTGGGGGAAGCTAACTATGGCTACACCTTC,CASSLLGEANYGYTF
TRBV19,NA,TRBJ2-7,NA,TGTGCCAGTAGTTCAGATGGAGCTTACGAGCAGTACTTC,CASSSDGAYEQYF
TRBV30,NA,TRBJ2-7,NA,TGTGCCTGGAGCCCTCCTGACAGCTACGAGCAGTACTTC,CAWSPPDSYEQYF
TRBV4-3,NA,TRBJ2-5,NA,TGCGCCAGCAGCCAAGATAGGGGCCACCAAGAGACCCAGTACTTC,CASSQDRGHQETQYF
TRBV7-9,TRBD2,TRBJ2-1,NA,TGTGCCAGCAGCCCTTCCATAGCGGGGAGAGTCCCCCCGTTCTTC,CASSPSIAGRVPPFF
TRBV19,NA,TRBJ2-3,NA,TGTGCCAGTAGTATCATGGGAGCAGATACGCAGTATTTT,CASSIMGADTQYF
TRBV4-1,NA,TRBJ1-1,NA,TGCGCCAGCAGCCAAGAGGGGGGGCGAATGAACACTGAAGCTTTCTTT,CASSQEGGRMNTEAFF
TRBV7-3,NA,TRBJ2-7,NA,TGTGCCAGCAGCAGCAACAGGGGAGGCACTTACGAGCAGTACTTC,CASSSNRGGTYEQYF
TRBV5-1,NA,TRBJ2-2,NA,TGCGCCAGCAGCTTGGAACGGACGGGACTGTACACCGGGGAGCTGTTTTTT,CASSLERTGLYTGELFF
TRBV27,TRBD1,TRBJ2-7,NA,TGTGCCAGCAGTAGGGGGCTGGGGTACGAGCAGTACTTC,CASSRGLGYEQYF
TRBV5-4,NA,TRBJ1-1,NA,TGTGCCAGCAGCTCAATCTCCAATGAAGCTTTCTTT,CASSSISNEAFF
TRBV19,NA,TRBJ1-6,NA,TGTGCCAGTAGTGGCCGAGGTTTGGGTGGCAATTCACCCCTCCACTTT,CASSGRGLGGNSPLHF
TRBV6-5,TRBD1,TRBJ1-5,NA,TGTGCCAGCAGGCGGTCCGGGACAGGGGATCAGCCCCAGCATTTT,CASRRSGTGDQPQHF
TRBV5-4,TRBD2,TRBJ2-5,once,TGTGCCAGCAGCCCGGGGACTAGCGTGGGGCAAGAGACCCAGTACTTC,CASSPGTSVGQETQYF
TRBV29-1,NA,TRBJ1-2,NA,TGCAGCGTTGAACGCAGGAGTAACTATGGCTACACCTTC,CSVERRSNYGYTF
TRBV6-4,NA,TRBJ2-3,medium-sized,TGTGCCAGCAGTGAGGGTAGCACAGATACGCAGTATTTT,CASSEGSTDTQYF
TRBV19,NA,TRBJ2-7,NA,TGTGCCAGTAGTATCTCGCTGACCGGGACACGGATCTACGAGCAGTACTTC,CASSISLTGTRIYEQYF
TRBV5-4,NA,TRBJ1-1,once,TGTGCCAGCAGCTCTGGGGGAGTATATGAAGCTTTCTTT,CASSSGGVYEAFF
TRBV6-1,NA,TRBJ2-7,NA,TGTGCCAGCCAGGAGATCGACTACGAGCAGTACTTC,CASQEIDYEQYF